This entry features one T cell receptor beta chain sequence. Germline values: CDR1 LNHDA, CDR2 SQIVND (reference sequence). CDR3 length: 16 amino acids. The ends lost 6 bases at V and 1 base at J; junction bases unmatched: 10. This entry comes from a study of blood T cell repertoires in COVID-19. At the level of the study: Acute-phase and convalescent COVID-19 samples originated in the United States, Italy and Spain. T cells, B-cell-depleted T cells, or PBMCs supplied cDNA or gDNA.

Original processing methods: Quantification of nucleated cells was approximated via reference gene primer amplification. Profiling relied on immunoSEQ multiplex PCR, and the TCRdb table lists in-frame clones only, not all of them. V and J calls plus clone size are reproduced from that table; the DNA served to infer D and trimming. Here the sample spans about 62,000 clones, approximately 86% being singletons. The sequenced material came from peripheral blood. The sequence was obtained from a man between 65 and 79 years old with acute or convalescent COVID-19. The chain recombines TRBV19 with TRBJ2-3; 7 bases align to TRBD2. As DNA, the CDR3 is TGTGCCAGTAGGGTGACGGCTAGCGGACGCACAGATACGCAGTATTTT. This gives the protein CASRVTASGRTDTQYF. The full variable domain, with the rest looked up from reference TRBV19 and TRBJ2-3, is DGGITQSPKYLFRKEGQNVTLSCEQNLNHDAMYWYRQDPGQGLRLIYYSQIVNDFQKGDIAEGYSVSREKKESFPLTVTSAQKNPTAFYLCASRVTASGRTDTQYFGPGTRLTVL.